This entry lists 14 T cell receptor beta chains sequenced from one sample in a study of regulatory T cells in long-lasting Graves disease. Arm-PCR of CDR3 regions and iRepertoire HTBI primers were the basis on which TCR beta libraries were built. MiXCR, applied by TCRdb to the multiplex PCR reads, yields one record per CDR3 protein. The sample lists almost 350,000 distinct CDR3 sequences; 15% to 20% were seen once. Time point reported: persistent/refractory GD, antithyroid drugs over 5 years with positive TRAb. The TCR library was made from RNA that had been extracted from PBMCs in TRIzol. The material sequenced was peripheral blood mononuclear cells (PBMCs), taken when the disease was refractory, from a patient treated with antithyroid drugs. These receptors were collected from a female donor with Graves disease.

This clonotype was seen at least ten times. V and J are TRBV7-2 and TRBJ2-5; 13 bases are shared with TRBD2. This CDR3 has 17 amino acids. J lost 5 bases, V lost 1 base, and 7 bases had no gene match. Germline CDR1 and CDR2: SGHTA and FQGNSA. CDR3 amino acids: CASSLGTSGGEGETQYF. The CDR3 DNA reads TGTGCCAGCAGCTTAGGGACTAGCGGGGGCGAGGGGGAGACCCAGTACTTC.

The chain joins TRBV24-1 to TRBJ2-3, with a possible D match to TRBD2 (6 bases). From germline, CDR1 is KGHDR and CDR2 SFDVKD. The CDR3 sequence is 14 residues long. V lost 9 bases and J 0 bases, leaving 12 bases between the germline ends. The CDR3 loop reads CATSFGGSTDTQYF. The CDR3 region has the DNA TGTGCCACCTCCTTCGGGGGAAGCACAGATACGCAGTATTTT.

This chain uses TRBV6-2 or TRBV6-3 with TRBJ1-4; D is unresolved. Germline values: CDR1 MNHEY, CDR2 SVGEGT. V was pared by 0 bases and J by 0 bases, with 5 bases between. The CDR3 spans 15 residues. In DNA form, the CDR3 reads TGTGCCAGCAGTTACTCTCGGTCAACTAATGAAAAACTGTTTTTT. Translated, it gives CASSYSRSTNEKLFF.

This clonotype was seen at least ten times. CDR3 nucleotides: TGCAGTTCCCCTCCCGGGGGGCGGAACTATGGCTACACCTTC. Encoded protein: CSSPPGGRNYGYTF. This chain connects TRBV20-1 to TRBJ1-2; a possible D gene is TRBD1 (6 bases). The CDR3 contains 14 residues. The germline gives CDR1 DFQATT, CDR2 SNEGSKA (reference sequence). Trimming cost V 8 bases and J 2 bases, with 18 bases left between them.

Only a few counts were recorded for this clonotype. The CDR3 DNA is TGCAGTGCTCCAAAAAGATATTCAGATACGCAGTATTTT. As protein: CSAPKRYSDTQYF. The rearrangement uses TRBV20-1 and TRBJ2-3; D gene ambiguous. There are 13 residues in the CDR3. Trimming shortened V by 5 bases and J by 4 bases, and 13 bases separated the two germline ends. Per germline, CDR1 DFQATT and CDR2 SNEGSKA (reference sequence).

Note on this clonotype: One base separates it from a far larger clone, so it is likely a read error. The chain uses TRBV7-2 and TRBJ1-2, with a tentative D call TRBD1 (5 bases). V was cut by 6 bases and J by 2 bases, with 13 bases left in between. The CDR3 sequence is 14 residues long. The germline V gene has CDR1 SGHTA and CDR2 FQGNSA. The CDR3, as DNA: TGTGCCAGCAGGCCGGGACGGGGAAACTATGGCTACACCTTC. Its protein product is CASRPGRGNYGYTF.

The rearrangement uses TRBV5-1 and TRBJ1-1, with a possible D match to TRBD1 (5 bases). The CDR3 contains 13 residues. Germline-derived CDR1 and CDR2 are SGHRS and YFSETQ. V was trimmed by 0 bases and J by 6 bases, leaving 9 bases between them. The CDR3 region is CASSLVGDAEAFF. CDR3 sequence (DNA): TGCGCCAGCAGCTTGGTTGGGGACGCTGAAGCTTTCTTT.

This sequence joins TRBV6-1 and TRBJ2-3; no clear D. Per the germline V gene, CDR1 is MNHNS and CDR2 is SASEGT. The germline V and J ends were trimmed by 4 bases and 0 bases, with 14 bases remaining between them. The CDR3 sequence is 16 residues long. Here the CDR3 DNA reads TGTGCCAGCAGTGGATACCGGACGCTTAGCACAGATACGCAGTATTTT. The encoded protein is CASSGYRTLSTDTQYF.

For the CDR3, the DNA is TGTGCCAGCAGTTACTCGTGGAGACAGGTAGTCGACGAGCAGTACTTC. This translates into CASSYSWRQVVDEQYF. The chain recombines TRBV6-6 with TRBJ2-7; TRBD1 might be the D (6 bases). The CDR3 consists of 16 residues. Trimming removed 0 bases from V and 5 bases from J, with 17 bases in between. CDR1 MNHNY and CDR2 SVGAGI come from the germline V gene (reference sequence).

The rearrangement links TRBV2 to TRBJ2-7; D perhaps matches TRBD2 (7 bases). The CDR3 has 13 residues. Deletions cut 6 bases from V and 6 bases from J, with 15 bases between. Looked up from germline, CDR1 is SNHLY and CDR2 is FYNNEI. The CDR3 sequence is CASRGGADTEQYF. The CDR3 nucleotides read TGTGCCAGCAGGGGGGGGGCCGACACCGAGCAGTACTTC.

DNA for the CDR3: TGTGCCTCTGGGGGCCACGCTGGGGAGCTGTTTTTT. Amino acid sequence: CASGGHAGELFF. V and J are TRBV10-3 and TRBJ2-2; TRBD1 might be the D (6 bases). This CDR3 has 12 residues. V lost 11 bases and J 8 bases, leaving 15 bases between the germline ends. Per germline, CDR1 ENHRY and CDR2 SYGVKD.

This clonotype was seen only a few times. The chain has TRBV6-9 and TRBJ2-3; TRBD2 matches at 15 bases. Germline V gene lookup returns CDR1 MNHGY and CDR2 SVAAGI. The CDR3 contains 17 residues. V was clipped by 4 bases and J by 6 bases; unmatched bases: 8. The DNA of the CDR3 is TGTGCCAGCAGTTTAGGACTAGCGGGGGGGTATGGGGATACGCAGTATTTT. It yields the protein CASSLGLAGGYGDTQYF.

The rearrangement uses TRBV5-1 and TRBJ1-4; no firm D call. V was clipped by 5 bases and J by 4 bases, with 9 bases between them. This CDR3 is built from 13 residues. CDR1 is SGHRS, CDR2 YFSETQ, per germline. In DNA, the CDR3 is TGCGCCAGCAGGGACGATTATAATGAAAAACTGTTTTTT. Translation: CASRDDYNEKLFF.

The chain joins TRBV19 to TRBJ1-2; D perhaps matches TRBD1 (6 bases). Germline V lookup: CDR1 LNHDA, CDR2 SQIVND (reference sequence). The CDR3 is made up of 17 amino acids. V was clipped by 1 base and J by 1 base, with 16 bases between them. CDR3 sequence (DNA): TGTGCCAGTAGTATAGGGTCAGGGACAAGCGTTAACTATGGCTACACCTTC. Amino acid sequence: CASSIGSGTSVNYGYTF.